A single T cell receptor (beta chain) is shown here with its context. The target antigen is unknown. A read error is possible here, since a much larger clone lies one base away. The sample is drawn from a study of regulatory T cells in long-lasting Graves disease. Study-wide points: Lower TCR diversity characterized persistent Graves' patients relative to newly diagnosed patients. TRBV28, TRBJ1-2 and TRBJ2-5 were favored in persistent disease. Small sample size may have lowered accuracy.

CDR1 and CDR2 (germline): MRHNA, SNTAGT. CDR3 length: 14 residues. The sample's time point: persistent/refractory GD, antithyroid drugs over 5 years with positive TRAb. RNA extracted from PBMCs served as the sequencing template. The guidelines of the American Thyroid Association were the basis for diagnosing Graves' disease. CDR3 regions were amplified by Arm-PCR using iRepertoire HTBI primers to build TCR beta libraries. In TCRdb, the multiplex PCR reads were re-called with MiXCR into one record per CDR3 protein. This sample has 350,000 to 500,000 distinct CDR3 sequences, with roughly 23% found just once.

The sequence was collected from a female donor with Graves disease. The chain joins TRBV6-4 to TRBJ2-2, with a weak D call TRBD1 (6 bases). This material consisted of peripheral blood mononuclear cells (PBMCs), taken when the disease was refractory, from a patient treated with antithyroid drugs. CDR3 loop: CASSPTQGSGKLFF. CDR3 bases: TGTGCCAGCAGTCCAACACAGGGTTCCGGGAAGCTGTTTTTT.